These 15 T cell receptor beta chains came from one sample sequenced in a study of T-cell reconstitution after alpha-beta-depleted transplantation in children. Unique molecular identifiers were built into the TCRbeta library. TCRdb redid the calling of the PCR reads with MiXCR, one entry per CDR3 protein. The sample includes approximately 980,000 distinct CDR3 sequences, about 29% of them seen just once. The input for sequencing was PBMCs, mostly from graft donor cells, taken 360 days after TCRalphabeta/CD19-depleted stem cell transplant. The receptors originated from a boy under three years old who had a stem cell transplant for SCID, so the T cells may come from the graft donor.

This CDR3 is CASSVGQFYEQYF. The CDR3 nucleotides are TGTGCCAGCAGCGTAGGACAGTTCTACGAGCAGTACTTC. The V call is TRBV9, the J call TRBJ2-7, with TRBD1 as a possible D gene (5 bases). Trimming left V 0 bases short and J 3 bases short, with 7 bases between. This CDR3 has 13 amino acids. CDR1 and CDR2 from the germline V gene are SGDLS and YYNGEE.

There are a few counts of this clonotype. The chain couples TRBV18 to TRBJ2-7; 7 bases align to TRBD1. There are 14 residues in the CDR3. The V and J ends lost 6 bases and 3 bases, in that order; junction bases with no gene match: 8. Germline lookup yields CDR1 KGHSH and CDR2 LQKENI. CDR3: CASSSDRDGYEQYF. The CDR3 nucleotides are TGTGCCAGCTCCTCCGACAGGGACGGCTACGAGCAGTACTTC.

V gene TRBV4-2 combines with J gene TRBJ2-4; D possibly uses TRBD1 or TRBD2 (6 bases each). The CDR3 totals 15 residues. Germline lookup yields CDR1 LGHNA and CDR2 YNFKEQ. The V and J ends lost 3 bases and 7 bases respectively, with 16 bases between them. CDR3 region: CASSQVSRGGNIQYF. The CDR3, as DNA: TGTGCCAGCAGCCAGGTGTCCAGGGGAGGCAACATTCAGTACTTC.

This clonotype was seen a few times. V is TRBV6-5 and J is TRBJ2-7; D is tentatively TRBD1 or TRBD2 (5 bases each). The CDR3 length is 15 residues. V shed 0 bases and J shed 2 bases, with 11 bases lying between them. CDR1 and CDR2 from the germline V gene are MNHEY and SVGAGI. CDR3 residues: CASSYSPGSTYEQYF. The CDR3 DNA follows: TGTGCCAGCAGTTACTCGCCAGGGAGCACCTACGAGCAGTACTTC.

The chain links TRBV7-2 to TRBJ1-1; D might be TRBD1 (5 bases). The germline V gene encodes CDR1 SGHTA and CDR2 FQGNSA. With 0 bases removed from V and 4 bases from J, the gap between germline ends came to 6 bases. CDR3 size: 13 residues. CDR3 DNA: TGTGCCAGCAGCTTAGCCAGGGCCACTGAAGCTTTCTTT. Translating gives CASSLARATEAFF.

J is TRBJ1-1 and V is TRBV5-1; D perhaps matches TRBD1 (6 bases). There are 14 residues in the CDR3. Trimming left V 1 base short and J 9 bases short, with 16 bases between. Germline-derived CDR1 and CDR2 are SGHRS and YFSETQ. The chain's CDR3 is CASSLSPGQYQAFF. DNA of the CDR3: TGCGCCAGCAGCTTGTCGCCGGGACAATATCAAGCTTTCTTT.

The chain carries TRBV13 and TRBJ2-2, with D possibly TRBD2 on 7 matching bases. The germline CDR1 and CDR2 sequences are PRHDT and FYEKMQ (reference sequence). The CDR3 contains 16 residues. V lost 3 bases and J 5 bases, leaving 16 bases between the germline ends. The DNA for the CDR3 is TGTGCCAGCAGCTTCTCTGCGGGGGCTGTAACCGGGGAGCTGTTTTTT. Amino acids: CASSFSAGAVTGELFF. The variable domain in full, with the rest retrieved from reference TRBV13 and TRBJ2-2, is AAGVIQSPRHLIKEKRETATLKCYPIPRHDTVYWYQQGPGQDPQFLISFYEKMQSDKGSIPDRFSAQQFSDYHSELNMSSLELGDSALYFCASSFSAGAVTGELFFGEGSRLTVL.

The sample holds a few counts of this clonotype. The chain couples TRBV5-1 to TRBJ1-2, with TRBD1 as a possible D gene (6 bases). The V gene's germline CDR1 is SGHRS and CDR2 YFSETQ. Trimming pared 2 bases from V and 4 bases from J, leaving 12 bases between. The CDR3 spans 14 residues. As DNA, the CDR3 is TGCGCCAGCAGCTTACCACAGGGAAGCTATGGCTACACCTTC. Translated: CASSLPQGSYGYTF.

There are a few counts of this clonotype. The CDR3 sequence is CASSYYRGSSYNEQFF. DNA for the CDR3: TGTGCCAGCAGTTACTACAGGGGGAGCTCCTACAATGAGCAGTTCTTC. The rearrangement uses TRBV12-3 or TRBV12-4 and TRBJ2-1; 8 positions match TRBD1. The CDR3 has 16 amino acids. The V and J ends lost 4 bases and 0 bases, in that order; junction bases with no gene match: 5.

V usage is TRBV5-1 and J usage is TRBJ2-1, with 12 bases matching TRBD2. Germline V gene lookup returns CDR1 SGHRS and CDR2 YFSETQ. This CDR3 comprises 17 residues. With V trimmed by 1 base and J by 3 bases, 5 bases remained unmatched. The CDR3 coding sequence is TGCGCCAGCAGCTTGTCTCGACTAGCGGGGGTCTACAATGAGCAGTTCTTC. Translated, it gives CASSLSRLAGVYNEQFF.

This clonotype came up a few times. The chain joins TRBV12-3 or TRBV12-4 to TRBJ2-3; 8 nucleotides agree with TRBD1. Trimming at V came to 2 bases and at J to 3 bases, leaving 4 bases not matched to a gene. The CDR3 spans 15 residues. CDR3 region: CASSLMGQATDTQYF. CDR3 DNA: TGTGCCAGCAGTTTAATGGGACAGGCAACAGATACGCAGTATTTT.

This clonotype was recorded a few times. The V gene is TRBV15, the J gene TRBJ2-2; unclear D gene. V was trimmed by 1 base and J by 6 bases, leaving 3 bases between them. The V gene's germline CDR1 is LNHNV and CDR2 YYDKDF (reference sequence). The CDR3 runs 12 residues. The CDR3 protein is CATSRVAGELFF. DNA of the CDR3: TGTGCCACCAGCAGAGTGGCCGGGGAGCTGTTTTTT.

This clonotype was seen more than once but under ten times. The gene calls are TRBV12-3 or TRBV12-4 and TRBJ2-1; TRBD2 matches 9 bases. After removal of 7 bases from V and 4 bases from J, the junction contained 11 bases not matched to a gene. CDR3 size: 16 residues. The CDR3 DNA reads as TGTGCCAGCAATGCGGGGGGGATCCTGGGATACAATGAGCAGTTCTTC. This encodes CASNAGGILGYNEQFF.

A few counts support this clonotype. J is TRBJ2-1 and V is TRBV6-1; 8 nucleotides line up with TRBD2. With 6 bases clipped from V and 7 bases from J, the junction kept 11 bases outside the gene matches. Germline lookup yields CDR1 MNHNS and CDR2 SASEGT. This CDR3 is 15 amino acids long. The CDR3: CASSRGRGGQNEQFF. The DNA of the CDR3 is TGTGCCAGCAGCAGGGGACGGGGGGGCCAAAATGAGCAGTTCTTC.

The chain joins TRBV7-6 to TRBJ2-1, with 11 bases matching TRBD2. V was clipped by 5 bases and J by 4 bases; unmatched bases: 7. The CDR3 extends over 16 amino acids. CDR1 and CDR2 from the germline V gene are SGHVS and FNYEAQ. CDR3 coding DNA: TGTGCCAGCAGCCATACTAGCGGGGGAGTTTACAATGAGCAGTTCTTC. Protein product: CASSHTSGGVYNEQFF.